These 21 T cell receptor beta chains were sequenced from one sample in a study of T cells in narcolepsy. Method: immunoSEQ multiplex PCR; TCRdb's copy keeps in-frame clones and lacks some. The repertoire consists of 20,000 to 30,000 clones, with roughly 80% occurring once and the leading ten covering 0.9% to 1.2%. Material: memory (CD45RA-) CD4+ T cells from blood. These receptor sequences come from a human donor in good health.

This clone came up once. This chain links TRBV5-6 with TRBJ1-4; D gene ambiguous. The CDR3 covers 14 residues. Per the germline V gene, CDR1 is SGHDT and CDR2 is YYEEEE. Trimming took off 0 bases at V and 2 bases at J, with 5 bases between the two ends. The CDR3 nucleotides are TGTGCCAGCAGCTTGGTTCCGACTAATGAAAAACTGTTTTTT. Protein sequence: CASSLVPTNEKLFF.

This chain uses TRBV29-1 with TRBJ1-5, with TRBD1 identical over 7 bases. Looked up from germline, CDR1 is SQVTM and CDR2 is ANQGSEA. This CDR3 spans 14 amino acids. V lost 4 bases to trimming and J lost 0 bases; unmatched junction nucleotides: 3. CDR3 DNA: TGCAGCGTTGGAGGACAGGCTAGCAATCAGCCCCAGCATTTT. The encoded protein is CSVGGQASNQPQHF. Filled out from reference TRBV29-1 and TRBJ1-5, the complete variable domain reads SAVISQKPSRDICQRGTSLTIQCQVDSQVTMMFWYRQQPGQSLTLIATANQGSEATYESGFVIDKFPISRPNLTFSTLTVSNMSPEDSSIYLCSVGGQASNQPQHFGDGTRLSIL.

The chain recombines TRBV30 with TRBJ2-2, with D possibly being TRBD2 (6 bases). Trimming cost V 6 bases and J 0 bases, with 14 bases left between them. This CDR3 has 15 amino acids. The germline V gene has CDR1 GTSNPN and CDR2 SVGIG (reference sequence). The CDR3 protein is CACKGGNPNTGELFF. The CDR3 region has the DNA TGTGCCTGTAAGGGCGGGAATCCGAACACCGGGGAGCTGTTTTTT.

This sequence joins TRBV19 and TRBJ2-4; D is unclear. CDR3 length equals 15 residues. V was cut by 2 bases and J by 2 bases, with 10 bases left in between. Per the germline V gene, CDR1 is LNHDA and CDR2 is SQIVND (reference sequence). The CDR3 nucleotides read TGTGCCAGTAGTATAAGTACCAGGACCAAAAACATTCAGTACTTC. Its protein is CASSISTRTKNIQYF. Supplemented by reference TRBV19 and TRBJ2-4, the full variable domain reads DGGITQSPKYLFRKEGQNVTLSCEQNLNHDAMYWYRQDPGQGLRLIYYSQIVNDFQKGDIAEGYSVSREKKESFPLTVTSAQKNPTAFYLCASSISTRTKNIQYFGAGTRLSVL.

The V gene is TRBV30, the J gene TRBJ1-5; D ambiguous. The CDR3 length is 18 residues. CDR1 is GTSNPN and CDR2 is SVGIG in the germline V gene (reference sequence). V lost 4 bases to trimming and J lost 3 bases, with 25 bases between them. The CDR3 coding sequence is TGTGCCTGGATGGTAGGGAAGGAGGAAACCTATAACAATCAGCCCCAGCATTTT. Translation gives CAWMVGKEETYNNQPQHF. Full variable domain (missing parts from reference TRBV30 and TRBJ1-5): SQTIHQWPATLVQPVGSPLSLECTVEGTSNPNLYWYRQAAGRGLQLLFYSVGIGQISSEVPQNLSASRPQDRQFILSSKKLLLSDSGFYLCAWMVGKEETYNNQPQHFGDGTRLSIL.

The chain has TRBV27 and TRBJ2-5, with 9 bases lining up with TRBD1. CDR3 length equals 13 residues. CDR1 is MNHEY and CDR2 is SMNVEV in the germline V gene (reference sequence). V dropped 6 bases and J dropped 3; count of bases not matched to a gene: 2. The CDR3 DNA reads TGTGCCAGCAGCAGGGACAGGGAAGAGACCCAGTACTTC. Translating gives CASSRDREETQYF.

The gene calls are TRBV10-1 and TRBJ2-1; D is unresolved. CDR1 is WNHNN, CDR2 SYGVQD, per germline (reference sequence). V lost 1 base and J 12 bases, leaving 1 base between the germline ends. This CDR3 spans 9 amino acids. The CDR3 region is CASSELQFF. The CDR3 nucleotides read TGCGCCAGCAGTGAGTTGCAGTTCTTC.

This clone was recorded once. Distinct nucleotide sequences in the sample also encode this CDR3. This chain uses TRBV7-8 with TRBJ2-3; TRBD2 matches at 8 bases. The CDR3 is 16 amino acids. Looked up from germline, CDR1 is SGHVS and CDR2 is FQNEAQ. With 5 bases clipped from V and 4 bases from J, the junction kept 11 bases outside the gene matches. The CDR3 nucleotides read TGTGCCAGCAGCGCGGCCGGGACTAGAGACGCAGATACGCAGTATTTT. Translating gives CASSAAGTRDADTQYF.

The chain uses TRBV19 and TRBJ2-7, with 10 nucleotides matching TRBD1. Germline trimming cut 5 bases from V and 5 bases from J; bases unmatched to any gene: 21. The V gene's germline CDR1 is LNHDA and CDR2 SQIVND (reference sequence). The CDR3 is made up of 19 amino acids. The CDR3 bases are TGTGCCAGTAGTTTTACGATGAGGCCGACGACAGGGGGCTACCACGAGCAGTACTTC. Amino acids: CASSFTMRPTTGGYHEQYF.

As for this clone: A junction end diverges from the germline sequence, so it may reflect a read error. Different DNA sequences within this sample yield the same CDR3. The V gene is TRBV14, the J gene TRBJ2-6; no reliable D call. The CDR3 loop spans 15 amino acids. The germline V gene has CDR1 SGHDN and CDR2 FVKESK. The CDR3 loop reads CASSPGRSGANVLTF. CDR3 sequence (DNA): TGTGCCAGTAGCCCCGGACGCTCTGGGGCCAACGTCCTGACTTTC.

The CDR3 sequence is CASSERKGTGRNTEAFF. CDR3 nucleotides: TGTGCCAGCAGTGAACGAAAGGGGACAGGGAGGAACACTGAAGCTTTCTTT. The genes are TRBV2 and TRBJ1-1, with 9 bases lining up with TRBD1. Trimming cost V 2 bases and J 1 base; bases outside gene matches: 8. The CDR3 consists of 17 residues. The germline V gene has CDR1 SNHLY and CDR2 FYNNEI.

The CDR3: CAVDRDRAGNTIYF. CDR3 nucleotides: TGTGCCGTCGACCGGGACAGGGCGGGAAACACCATATATTTT. The J gene is TRBJ1-3, the V gene TRBV30, with 9 bases fitting TRBD1. Germline lookup yields CDR1 GTSNPN and CDR2 SVGIG (reference sequence). The trim removed 8 bases at V and 4 bases at J, leaving 9 bases unmatched. The length of the CDR3 is 14 residues.

This sequence joins TRBV9 and TRBJ2-1; 10 nucleotides match TRBD2. CDR1 and CDR2 (germline): SGDLS, YYNGEE. CDR3 length: 17 amino acids. After removal of 7 bases from V and 7 bases from J, the junction contained 17 bases not matched to a gene. CDR3 sequence (DNA): TGTGCCAGCGCCCGGTCCCTAGCGGGAGTTCAAGCGAATGAGCAGTTCTTC. It yields the protein CASARSLAGVQANEQFF.

This rearrangement joins TRBV27 to TRBJ1-5; D is unresolved. Germline-derived CDR1 and CDR2 are MNHEY and SMNVEV (reference sequence). The CDR3 loop spans 18 amino acids. V lost 5 bases to trimming and J lost 4 bases, with 24 bases between them. Here the CDR3 reads CASSQGQQNSNGNQPQHF. For the CDR3, the DNA is TGTGCCAGCAGTCAAGGTCAGCAGAATTCAAATGGGAATCAGCCCCAGCATTTT.

The chain has TRBV6-6 and TRBJ1-3, with D uncertain. V was clipped by 3 bases and J by 7 bases, with 7 bases between them. This CDR3 region has 12 residues. Germline V CDR1 and CDR2: MNHNY, SVGAGI (reference sequence). The CDR3 nucleotides are TGTGCCAGCAGTTATGTAGGGAACACCATATATTTT. This sequence encodes CASSYVGNTIYF.

This sequence joins TRBV5-4 and TRBJ1-4, with TRBD1 as a possible D gene (6 bases). The CDR3 sequence is 15 residues long. Germline V gene data show CDR1 as SGHNT and CDR2 as YYREEE (reference sequence). V lost 0 bases to trimming and J lost 5 bases, with 11 bases between them. This chain's CDR3 is CASSLDGGGNEKLFF. For the CDR3, the DNA is TGTGCCAGCAGCTTGGACGGTGGGGGCAATGAAAAACTGTTTTTT. Together with reference TRBV5-4 and TRBJ1-4, the CDR3 gives the full variable domain: ETGVTQSPTHLIKTRGQQVTLRCSSQSGHNTVSWYQQALGQGPQFIFQYYREEENGRGNFPPRFSGLQFPNYSSELNVNALELDDSALYLCASSLDGGGNEKLFFGSGTQLSVL.

V is TRBV11-3 and J is TRBJ2-5, with 8 bases aligning to TRBD2. The ends lost 5 bases at V and 5 bases at J; junction bases unmatched: 7. The germline V gene encodes CDR1 SGHNT and CDR2 YENEEA. The CDR3 extends over 14 amino acids. The CDR3 sequence: CASSPTGGGETQYF. CDR3 nucleotides: TGTGCCAGCAGCCCGACCGGCGGGGGGGAGACCCAGTACTTC.

This sequence joins TRBV7-9 and TRBJ2-1, with 12 nucleotides matching TRBD2. V gave up 4 bases and J gave up 4 bases; unmatched junction bases: 5. CDR1 SEHNR and CDR2 FQNEAQ come from the germline V gene (reference sequence). This CDR3 spans 16 amino acids. The DNA for the CDR3 is TGTGCCAGCAGCTCAGGGACTAGCGGGTTTTACAATGAGCAGTTCTTC. It yields the protein CASSSGTSGFYNEQFF.

The chain recombines TRBV5-1 with TRBJ2-2, with TRBD1 as a possible D gene (5 bases). This CDR3 has 13 amino acids. Trimming pared 0 bases from V and 5 bases from J, leaving 5 bases between. Per the germline V gene, CDR1 is SGHRS and CDR2 is YFSETQ. The CDR3 DNA sequence: TGCGCCAGCAGCTTGGAGGGGACCGGGGAGCTGTTTTTT. This sequence encodes CASSLEGTGELFF.

This chain uses TRBV27 with TRBJ1-1, with 9 nucleotides matching TRBD1. The germline V gene encodes CDR1 MNHEY and CDR2 SMNVEV (reference sequence). The junction had 8 bases not matched to a gene; V was cut back by 5 bases and J by 4 bases. This CDR3 is 15 amino acids long. CDR3 DNA: TGTGCCAGCAGTAGAGATACAGGGGGCCTCACTGAAGCTTTCTTT. Protein sequence: CASSRDTGGLTEAFF.

This clone was seen more than once but under ten times. This sequence joins TRBV7-2 and TRBJ2-5, with TRBD1 identical over 9 bases. V trimming: 5 bases; J trimming: 5 bases; junction bases outside the gene matches: 9. CDR1 SGHTA and CDR2 FQGNSA come from the germline V gene. This CDR3 has 15 residues. CDR3 DNA: TGTGCCAGCAGCCCGCAGACAGGGGGATTGGAGACCCAGTACTTC. Residues: CASSPQTGGLETQYF. The full variable domain, its missing parts supplied by reference TRBV7-2 and TRBJ2-5, is GAGVSQSPSNKVTEKGKDVELRCDPISGHTALYWYRQSLGQGLEFLIYFQGNSAPDKSGLPSDRFSAERTGGSVSTLTIQRTQQEDSAVYLCASSPQTGGLETQYFGPGTRLLVL.